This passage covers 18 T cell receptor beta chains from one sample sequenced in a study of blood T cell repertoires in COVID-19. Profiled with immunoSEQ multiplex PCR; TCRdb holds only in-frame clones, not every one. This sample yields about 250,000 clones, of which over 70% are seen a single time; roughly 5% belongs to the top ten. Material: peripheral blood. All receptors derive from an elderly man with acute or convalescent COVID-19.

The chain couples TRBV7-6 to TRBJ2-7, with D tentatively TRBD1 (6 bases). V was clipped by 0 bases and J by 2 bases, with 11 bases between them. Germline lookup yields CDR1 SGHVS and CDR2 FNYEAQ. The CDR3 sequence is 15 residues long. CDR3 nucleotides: TGTGCCAGCAGCTTAGCGTCGACAGGCCCCTACGAGCAGTACTTC. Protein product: CASSLASTGPYEQYF.

CDR3 bases: TGCGCCAGCAGGCCGGGACTGAGCACAGATACGCAGTATTTT. This codes for CASRPGLSTDTQYF. J is TRBJ2-3 and V is TRBV5-1; the D gene is possibly TRBD2 (6 bases). V dropped 5 bases and J dropped 0 bases, with 10 bases sitting between them. The CDR3 is 14 residues long. CDR1 is SGHRS, CDR2 YFSETQ, per germline.

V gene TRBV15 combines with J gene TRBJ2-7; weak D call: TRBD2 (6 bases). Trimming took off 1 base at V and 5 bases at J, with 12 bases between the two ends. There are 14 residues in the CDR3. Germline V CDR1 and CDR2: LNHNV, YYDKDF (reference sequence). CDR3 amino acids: CATSRGGIIHEQYF. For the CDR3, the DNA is TGTGCCACCAGCAGAGGCGGGATCATCCACGAGCAGTACTTC.

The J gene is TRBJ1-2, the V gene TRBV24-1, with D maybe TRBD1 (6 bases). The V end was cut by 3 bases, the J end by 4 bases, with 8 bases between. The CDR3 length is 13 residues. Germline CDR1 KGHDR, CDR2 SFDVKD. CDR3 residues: CATSDEQGYGYTF. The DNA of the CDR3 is TGTGCCACCAGTGATGAACAGGGCTATGGCTACACCTTC.

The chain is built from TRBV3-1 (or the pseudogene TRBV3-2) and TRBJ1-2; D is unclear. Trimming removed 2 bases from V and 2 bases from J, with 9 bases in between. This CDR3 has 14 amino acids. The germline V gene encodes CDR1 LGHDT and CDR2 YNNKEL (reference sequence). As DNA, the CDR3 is TGTGCCAGCAGCCAATCGGGCGGGAACTATGGCTACACCTTC. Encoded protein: CASSQSGGNYGYTF.

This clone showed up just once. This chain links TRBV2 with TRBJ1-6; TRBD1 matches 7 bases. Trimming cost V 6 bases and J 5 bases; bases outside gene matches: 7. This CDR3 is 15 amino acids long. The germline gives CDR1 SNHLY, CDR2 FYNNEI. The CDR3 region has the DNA TGTGCCAGCAGCGTGGGACAGCCTAATAATTCACCCCTCCACTTT. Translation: CASSVGQPNNSPLHF.

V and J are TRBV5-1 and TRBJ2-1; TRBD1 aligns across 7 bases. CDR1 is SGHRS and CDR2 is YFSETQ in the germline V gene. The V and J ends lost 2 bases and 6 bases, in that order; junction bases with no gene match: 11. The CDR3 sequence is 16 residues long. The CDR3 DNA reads TGCGCCAGCAGCTTACGGGACAGCGGTACCGCCAATGAGCAGTTCTTC. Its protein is CASSLRDSGTANEQFF.

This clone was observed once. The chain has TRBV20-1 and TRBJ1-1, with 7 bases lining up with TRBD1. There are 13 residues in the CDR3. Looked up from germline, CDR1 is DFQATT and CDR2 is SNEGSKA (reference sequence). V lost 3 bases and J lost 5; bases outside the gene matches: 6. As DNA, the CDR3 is TGCAGTGCTAGTCGGTCAGGGGGGACTGAAGCTTTCTTT. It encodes CSASRSGGTEAFF.

CDR3 region: CASSGGTQTQYF. CDR3 coding DNA: TGTGCCAGTTCCGGCGGAACTCAGACCCAGTACTTC. The rearrangement links TRBV19 to TRBJ2-5; D remains unclear. The CDR3 loop spans 12 amino acids. Germline V gene data show CDR1 as LNHDA and CDR2 as SQIVND (reference sequence). Trimming took 8 bases from V and 6 from J, leaving 13 bases between them. Full variable domain (remainder filled in from reference TRBV19 and TRBJ2-5): DGGITQSPKYLFRKEGQNVTLSCEQNLNHDAMYWYRQDPGQGLRLIYYSQIVNDFQKGDIAEGYSVSREKKESFPLTVTSAQKNPTAFYLCASSGGTQTQYFGPGTRLLVL.

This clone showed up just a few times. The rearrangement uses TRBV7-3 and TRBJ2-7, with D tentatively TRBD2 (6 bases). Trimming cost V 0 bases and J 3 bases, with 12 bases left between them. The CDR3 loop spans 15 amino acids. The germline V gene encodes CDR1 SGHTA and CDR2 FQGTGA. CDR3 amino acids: CASSLTGGNGYEQYF. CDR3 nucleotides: TGTGCCAGCAGCTTAACTGGGGGGAATGGCTACGAGCAGTACTTC.

The CDR3 DNA reads TGCGCCAGCAGTGAGTCGCCCCCGGCTAGCGGGAGGGAGACCCAGTACTTC. Translating gives CASSESPPASGRETQYF. The V gene is TRBV10-2, the J gene TRBJ2-5, with TRBD2 identical over 11 bases. Germline values: CDR1 WSHSY, CDR2 SAAADI. The CDR3 runs 17 residues. The ends lost 0 bases at V and 5 bases at J; junction bases unmatched: 8.

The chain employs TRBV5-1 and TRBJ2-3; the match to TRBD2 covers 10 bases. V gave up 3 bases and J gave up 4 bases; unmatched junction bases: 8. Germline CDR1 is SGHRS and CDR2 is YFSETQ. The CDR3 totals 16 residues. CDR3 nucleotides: TGCGCCAGCAGCTGGCCAGCGGGGGGGCTCTCAGATACGCAGTATTTT. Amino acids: CASSWPAGGLSDTQYF.

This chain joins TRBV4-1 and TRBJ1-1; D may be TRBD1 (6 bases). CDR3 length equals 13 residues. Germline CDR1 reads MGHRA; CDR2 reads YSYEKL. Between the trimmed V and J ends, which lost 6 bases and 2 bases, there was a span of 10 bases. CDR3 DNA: TGCGCCAGCAGGGACAGACCCAACACTGAAGCTTTCTTT. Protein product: CASRDRPNTEAFF.

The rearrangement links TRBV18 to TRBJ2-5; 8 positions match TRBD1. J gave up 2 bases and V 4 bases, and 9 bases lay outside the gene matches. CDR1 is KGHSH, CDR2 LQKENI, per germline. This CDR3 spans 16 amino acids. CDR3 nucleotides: TGTGCCAGCTCACGTACAGGGGGAGCCGATCAAGAGACCCAGTACTTC. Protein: CASSRTGGADQETQYF. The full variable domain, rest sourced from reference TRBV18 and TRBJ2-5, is NAGVMQNPRHLVRRRGQEARLRCSPMKGHSHVYWYRQLPEEGLKFMVYLQKENIIDESGMPKERFSAEFPKEGPSILRIQQVVRGDSAAYFCASSRTGGADQETQYFGPGTRLLVL.

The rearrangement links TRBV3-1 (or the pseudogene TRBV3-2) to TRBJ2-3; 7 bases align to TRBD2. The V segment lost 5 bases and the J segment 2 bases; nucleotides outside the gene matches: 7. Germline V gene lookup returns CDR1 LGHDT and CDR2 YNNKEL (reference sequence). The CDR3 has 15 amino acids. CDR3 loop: CASSAGLTNTDTQYF. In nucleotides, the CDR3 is TGTGCCAGCAGCGCGGGACTAACTAACACAGATACGCAGTATTTT.

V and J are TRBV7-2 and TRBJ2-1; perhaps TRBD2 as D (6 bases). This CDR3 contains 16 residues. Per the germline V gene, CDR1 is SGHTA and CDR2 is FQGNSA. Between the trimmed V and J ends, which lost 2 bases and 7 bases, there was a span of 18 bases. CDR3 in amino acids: CASSLSLMGGFNEQFF. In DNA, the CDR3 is TGTGCCAGCAGCTTATCATTAATGGGGGGTTTTAATGAGCAGTTCTTC. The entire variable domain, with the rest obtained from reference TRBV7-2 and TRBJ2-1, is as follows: GAGVSQSPSNKVTEKGKDVELRCDPISGHTALYWYRQSLGQGLEFLIYFQGNSAPDKSGLPSDRFSAERTGGSVSTLTIQRTQQEDSAVYLCASSLSLMGGFNEQFFGPGTRLTVL.

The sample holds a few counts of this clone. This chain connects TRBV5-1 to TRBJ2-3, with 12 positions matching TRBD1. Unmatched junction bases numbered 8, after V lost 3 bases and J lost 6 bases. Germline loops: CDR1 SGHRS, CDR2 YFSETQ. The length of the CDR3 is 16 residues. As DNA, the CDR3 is TGCGCCAGCAGCTCTTCGGGACAGGGGGCTTCGGATACGCAGTATTTT. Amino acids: CASSSSGQGASDTQYF.

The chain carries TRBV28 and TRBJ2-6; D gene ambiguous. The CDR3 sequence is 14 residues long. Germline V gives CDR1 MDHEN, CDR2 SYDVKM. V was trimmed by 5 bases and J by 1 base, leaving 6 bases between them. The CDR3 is CASSGHSGANVLTF. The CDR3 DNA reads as TGTGCCAGCAGTGGGCATTCTGGGGCCAACGTCCTGACTTTC.